The next 30 T cell receptor beta chains were all read from a single sample in a study of T-cell memory formation after mild COVID-19. TCRdb reprocessed the 5' RACE reads via MiXCR and lists one record per CDR3 protein. The sample lists about 250,000 distinct CDR3 sequences, approximately 15% occurring once. The sample comprised PBMCs or a T cell subset sorted from them (not recorded which). These receptor sequences come from an adult woman who had mild COVID-19 (a few samples of this study predate the infection). Cell type and time point are not known.

This clonotype showed up many times. V and J are TRBV5-1 and TRBJ1-1; D not resolved. The ends were cut back, 4 bases at V and 1 base at J, with 5 bases in the middle. The germline V gene has CDR1 SGHRS and CDR2 YFSETQ. The CDR3 is 12 residues long. The CDR3 DNA sequence: TGCGCCAGCAGCCAGGAGAACACTGAAGCTTTCTTT. Its protein product is CASSQENTEAFF.

This sequence joins TRBV2 and TRBJ1-5, with 7 bases matching TRBD1. CDR3 length: 14 amino acids. After removal of 4 bases from V and 4 bases from J, the junction contained 4 bases not matched to a gene. Germline V CDR1 and CDR2: SNHLY, FYNNEI. The CDR3 sequence: CASSGTGQNQPQHF. CDR3 nucleotide sequence: TGTGCCAGCAGTGGGACAGGTCAGAATCAGCCCCAGCATTTT.

The chain links TRBV5-1 to TRBJ1-1; TRBD1 matches 7 bases. Trimming took 0 bases from V and 2 from J; bases not matched to a gene: 13. The V gene's germline CDR1 is SGHRS and CDR2 YFSETQ. This CDR3 comprises 18 residues. In nucleotides, the CDR3 is TGCGCCAGCAGCTTGGGGGTTTCACGTCGGGACAGAAACACTGAAGCTTTCTTT. Its translation: CASSLGVSRRDRNTEAFF.

This clonotype has more than one count but fewer than ten. The chain recombines TRBV6-5 with TRBJ2-5, with D unresolved. The V gene lost 0 bases and the J gene lost 7 bases, with 12 bases spanning the gap. This CDR3 spans 14 amino acids. Germline CDR1 is MNHEY and CDR2 is SVGAGI. DNA for the CDR3: TGTGCCAGCAGTTACTCGAAAGTGACCGGGACCCAGTACTTC. Its protein is CASSYSKVTGTQYF.

This clonotype was seen only a few times. The chain has TRBV29-1 and TRBJ2-1, with TRBD2 matching 8 bases. Germline values: CDR1 SQVTM, CDR2 ANQGSEA. The CDR3 has 15 residues. J lost 0 bases, V lost 4 bases, and 5 bases had no gene match. CDR3 DNA sequence: TGCAGCGTTGTTGGCGGGAGGAGCTCCTACAATGAGCAGTTCTTC. Translated: CSVVGGRSSYNEQFF.

At least ten counts were recorded for this clonotype. The genes are TRBV5-1 and TRBJ2-1; tentatively, D is TRBD2 (6 bases). The CDR3 is 14 amino acids. V lost 9 bases and J 2 bases, leaving 15 bases between the germline ends. Germline CDR1 and CDR2: SGHRS and YFSETQ. The CDR3 here is CATSWGETYNEQFF. CDR3 coding DNA: TGCGCCACCTCCTGGGGGGAAACCTACAATGAGCAGTTCTTC.

In its sample, this clonotype was seen many times. The chain recombines TRBV3-1 with TRBJ1-2; D is unresolved. Germline V gene sequence: CDR1 LGHDT, CDR2 YNNKEL (reference sequence). Trimming pared 0 bases from V and 6 bases from J, leaving 8 bases between. The CDR3 runs 13 residues. The chain's CDR3 is CASSQDLVDGYTF. The CDR3 bases are TGTGCCAGCAGCCAAGATCTAGTGGATGGCTACACCTTC.

The chain joins TRBV24-1 to TRBJ2-1, with 10 bases aligning to TRBD1. J was trimmed by 2 bases and V by 4 bases; bases with no gene match: 10. From germline, CDR1 is KGHDR and CDR2 SFDVKD. This CDR3 region has 18 residues. CDR3 DNA sequence: TGTGCCACCAGTGAGTATAAGGACAGGGGGGGCACCTACAATGAGCAGTTCTTC. Encoded protein: CATSEYKDRGGTYNEQFF.

This clonotype occurred a few times. The chain carries TRBV12-3 or TRBV12-4 and TRBJ2-1; 10 bases align to TRBD2. V lost 7 bases, J lost 7 bases, and 13 bases stayed unmatched. CDR3 length equals 16 residues. CDR3 nucleotide sequence: TGTGCCAGCACCCATTACCCCGGGACTAGCGTTAATGAGCAGTTCTTC. It is translated as CASTHYPGTSVNEQFF.

This clonotype was counted a few times. This chain links TRBV5-1 with TRBJ1-1, with D possibly matching TRBD1 (6 bases). CDR1 is SGHRS, CDR2 YFSETQ, per germline. Trimming shortened V by 4 bases and J by 1 base, and 11 bases separated the two germline ends. This CDR3 is 14 amino acids long. The CDR3 region has the DNA TGCGCCAGCAGCATGGACAGCAAGAACACTGAAGCTTTCTTT. This sequence encodes CASSMDSKNTEAFF. The full variable domain, rest sourced from reference TRBV5-1 and TRBJ1-1, is KAGVTQTPRYLIKTRGQQVTLSCSPISGHRSVSWYQQTPGQGLQFLFEYFSETQRNKGNFPGRFSGRQFSNSRSEMNVSTLELGDSALYLCASSMDSKNTEAFFGQGTRLTVV.

This clonotype has more than one count but fewer than ten. V and J are TRBV5-1 and TRBJ1-1, with 8 positions matching TRBD1. V lost 0 bases, J lost 1 base, and 5 bases stayed unmatched. The CDR3 sequence is 16 residues long. CDR1 SGHRS and CDR2 YFSETQ come from the germline V gene. For the CDR3, the DNA is TGCGCCAGCAGCTTGGGATCGACAGGGGAGAACACTGAAGCTTTCTTT. This translates into CASSLGSTGENTEAFF.

The genes are TRBV7-2 and TRBJ2-5, with 11 bases matching TRBD2. The CDR3 is 15 residues long. Germline V CDR1 and CDR2: SGHTA, FQGNSA. V lost 0 bases to trimming and J lost 5 bases; unmatched junction nucleotides: 2. The CDR3 spells CASSLASGGVETQYF. CDR3 DNA: TGTGCCAGCAGCTTAGCTAGCGGGGGGGTTGAGACCCAGTACTTC. Filled out from reference TRBV7-2 and TRBJ2-5, the complete variable domain reads GAGVSQSPSNKVTEKGKDVELRCDPISGHTALYWYRQSLGQGLEFLIYFQGNSAPDKSGLPSDRFSAERTGGSVSTLTIQRTQQEDSAVYLCASSLASGGVETQYFGPGTRLLVL.

Points on this clonotype: One end of the junction fails to match germline, which may point to a read error. The gene calls are TRBV12-3 or TRBV12-4 and TRBJ2-3; D unclear. The CDR3 has 15 residues. The CDR3 DNA follows: TGTGCCAGCAGTTTCAGGAACCCCAGCACAGATAAGCAGTATTTT. Its translation: CASSFRNPSTDKQYF.

This clonotype was observed a handful of times. This sequence joins TRBV2 and TRBJ2-3; 8 positions agree with TRBD2. This CDR3 region has 17 residues. Germline V CDR1 and CDR2: SNHLY, FYNNEI. V trimming: 4 bases; J trimming: 0 bases; junction bases outside the gene matches: 9. CDR3: CASSVSGGEVSTDTQYF. Here the CDR3 DNA reads TGTGCCAGCAGTGTGAGCGGGGGCGAGGTTAGCACAGATACGCAGTATTTT. The full variable domain, in which reference TRBV2 and TRBJ2-3 provide the parts outside the CDR3, is EPEVTQTPSHQVTQMGQEVILRCVPISNHLYFYWYRQILGQKVEFLVSFYNNEISEKSEIFDDQFSVERPDGSNFTLKIRSTKLEDSAMYFCASSVSGGEVSTDTQYFGPGTRLTVL.

This clonotype was seen only a few times. V and J are TRBV19 and TRBJ2-3, with D perhaps matching TRBD2 (8 bases). The CDR3 has 17 residues. The V gene lost 6 bases and the J gene lost 6 bases, with 25 bases spanning the gap. CDR1 is LNHDA and CDR2 is SQIVND in the germline V gene (reference sequence). CDR3 loop: CASRNPQGTAGADTQYF. CDR3 coding DNA: TGTGCCAGTAGGAACCCACAGGGGACAGCGGGGGCGGATACGCAGTATTTT.

This clonotype appeared a few times. The CDR3 DNA is TGTGCCAGCAGCTCCGGACAGGGTAACAACTATGGCTACACCTTC. Its translation: CASSSGQGNNYGYTF. The chain links TRBV7-2 to TRBJ1-2; 8 bases are shared with TRBD1. The trim removed 4 bases at V and 2 bases at J, leaving 6 bases unmatched. This CDR3 comprises 15 residues. The V gene's germline CDR1 is SGHTA and CDR2 FQGNSA.

This clonotype was seen only a few times. The J gene is TRBJ2-2, the V gene TRBV12-3 or TRBV12-4; D is ambiguous. V gave up 6 bases and J gave up 0 bases, with 11 bases separating them. This CDR3 contains 15 residues. CDR3 sequence: CASRGRTTNTGELFF. CDR3 nucleotides: TGTGCCAGCAGAGGACGTACCACGAACACCGGGGAGCTGTTTTTT.

This clonotype showed up just a few times. The CDR3 loop reads CASSGGIGLASVGANVLTF. The CDR3 DNA follows: TGTGCCAGCAGCGGTGGTATTGGCCTGGCGTCGGTTGGGGCCAACGTCCTGACTTTC. The genes are TRBV5-4 and TRBJ2-6; no definite D call. V was pared by 4 bases and J by 3 bases, with 23 bases between. The CDR3 runs 19 residues. CDR1 is SGHNT and CDR2 is YYREEE in the germline V gene (reference sequence).

In its sample, this clonotype was seen a few times. This chain uses TRBV19 with TRBJ1-1, with unresolved D. The CDR3 totals 15 residues. Germline V gene sequence: CDR1 LNHDA, CDR2 SQIVND (reference sequence). V was cut by 4 bases and J by 3 bases, with 15 bases left in between. The DNA of the CDR3 is TGTGCCAGTAGTAACCACCGAGGCTTCGACACTGAAGCTTTCTTT. Translating gives CASSNHRGFDTEAFF.

This clonotype was picked up many times. This sequence joins TRBV12-3 or TRBV12-4 and TRBJ2-1; D might be TRBD1 or TRBD2, each matching 6 bases. CDR3 length equals 13 residues. V was clipped by 2 bases and J by 9 bases, with 11 bases between them. CDR3 nucleotides: TGTGCCAGCAGTTTAAGGGGGGCGGGTGAGCAGTTCTTC. It yields the protein CASSLRGAGEQFF.

The CDR3 is CSASPLQGIDTEAFF. The DNA for the CDR3 is TGCAGTGCTAGTCCCCTTCAGGGTATAGACACTGAAGCTTTCTTT. The genes are TRBV20-1 and TRBJ1-1, with a weak D call TRBD1 (5 bases). The CDR3 contains 15 residues. Trimming cost V 3 bases and J 3 bases, with 17 bases left between them. In germline, CDR1 is DFQATT, CDR2 SNEGSKA (reference sequence).

Many counts were recorded for this clonotype. V and J are TRBV7-2 and TRBJ2-2; D is perhaps TRBD2 (5 bases). Germline V gene lookup returns CDR1 SGHTA and CDR2 FQGNSA. Trimming took off 3 bases at V and 2 bases at J, with 7 bases between the two ends. The CDR3 is 14 amino acids. CDR3 in amino acids: CASSFGVNTGELFF. DNA of the CDR3: TGTGCCAGCAGCTTCGGGGTTAACACCGGGGAGCTGTTTTTT.

This clonotype was detected only a few times. The V call is TRBV20-1, the J call TRBJ2-5; 14 bases match TRBD2. There are 15 residues in the CDR3. Germline V gene data show CDR1 as DFQATT and CDR2 as SNEGSKA (reference sequence). After removal of 6 bases from V and 5 bases from J, the junction contained 8 bases not matched to a gene. The CDR3 nucleotides read TGCAGTGCGGCGGGGACTAGCGGGAGAGATGAGACCCAGTACTTC. This codes for CSAAGTSGRDETQYF.

This clonotype was picked up a small number of times. This chain connects TRBV4-2 to TRBJ1-2; TRBD1 agrees at 9 bases. The CDR3 is made up of 15 amino acids. V lost 4 bases and J lost 3; bases outside the gene matches: 6. CDR1 and CDR2 from the germline V gene are LGHNA and YNFKEQ. The CDR3 nucleotides are TGTGCCAGCAGCCCCGGGACAGGGACGGACTATGGCTACACCTTC. Its translation is CASSPGTGTDYGYTF.

The chain is built from TRBV7-9 and TRBJ2-5; D is uncertain. V shed 5 bases and J shed 4 bases, with 14 bases lying between them. The CDR3 has 14 residues. CDR1 is SEHNR and CDR2 is FQNEAQ in the germline V gene (reference sequence). The CDR3 sequence: CASSPSGMGETQYF. CDR3 sequence (DNA): TGTGCCAGCAGCCCATCTGGCATGGGAGAGACCCAGTACTTC.

This clonotype was counted only a few times. The CDR3 loop is CASSPLKGLNIQYF. The CDR3 DNA sequence: TGTGCCAGCAGCCCATTAAAGGGCCTTAACATTCAGTACTTC. The gene calls are TRBV6-5 and TRBJ2-4; D remains unclear. V was trimmed by 6 bases and J by 7 bases, leaving 16 bases between them. The germline V gene has CDR1 MNHEY and CDR2 SVGAGI. CDR3 length equals 14 residues.

This chain connects TRBV3-1 to TRBJ2-5; D is perhaps TRBD1 or TRBD2 (6 bases each). This CDR3 has 14 amino acids. CDR1 LGHDT and CDR2 YNNKEL come from the germline V gene (reference sequence). V was cut by 3 bases and J by 4 bases, with 12 bases left in between. The chain's CDR3 is CASSQLQGGETQYF. CDR3 in DNA: TGTGCCAGCAGCCAGTTACAGGGAGGAGAGACCCAGTACTTC.

This clonotype was found many times. The CDR3 DNA is TGTGCCAGCAGCCGACAGGGGGCTGGGGCCTACAATGAGCAGTTCTTC. It encodes CASSRQGAGAYNEQFF. V gene TRBV4-2 combines with J gene TRBJ2-1; 10 positions agree with TRBD1. The germline gives CDR1 LGHNA, CDR2 YNFKEQ. The CDR3 loop spans 16 amino acids. The junction had 5 bases not matched to a gene; V was cut back by 4 bases and J by 2 bases.

The CDR3 protein is CASSTPGTGAGEAFF. The CDR3 nucleotides are TGCGCCAGCAGCACGCCCGGGACAGGGGCTGGTGAAGCTTTCTTT. The chain uses TRBV4-1 and TRBJ1-1; 10 bases map to TRBD1. Germline V gives CDR1 MGHRA, CDR2 YSYEKL. The CDR3 contains 15 residues. After removal of 5 bases from V and 7 bases from J, the junction contained 10 bases not matched to a gene.

The V call is TRBV20-1, the J call TRBJ2-7; D might be TRBD1 (5 bases). The ends were cut back, 7 bases at V and 2 bases at J, with 12 bases in the middle. From germline, CDR1 is DFQATT and CDR2 SNEGSKA (reference sequence). This CDR3 is built from 12 residues. Here the CDR3 reads CSVDSGPYEQYF. DNA for the CDR3: TGCAGTGTTGACAGTGGTCCCTACGAGCAGTACTTC.